The 22 T cell receptor beta chains below were found in one sample sequenced in a study of blood T cell repertoires in COVID-19. The method was immunoSEQ multiplex PCR; TCRdb's version includes in-frame clones alone and lacks a portion of them. The profile shows 95,000 to 130,000 clones, around 78% of them singletons. Sequencing used peripheral blood. These receptors were collected from a man aged 30 to 39 with acute or convalescent COVID-19.

The chain employs TRBV9 and TRBJ1-2; 8 nucleotides line up with TRBD1. V shed 4 bases, J shed 3 bases, and the junction held 8 bases outside the gene matches. Germline CDR1 SGDLS, CDR2 YYNGEE. The CDR3 contains 15 residues. CDR3 sequence (DNA): TGTGCCAGCAGCCGAGCCTCAGGGGGCCACTATGGCTACACCTTC. It specifies CASSRASGGHYGYTF. Combining the CDR3 with reference TRBV9 and TRBJ1-2 gives the whole variable domain DSGVTQTPKHLITATGQRVTLRCSPRSGDLSVYWYQQSLDQGLQFLIQYYNGEERAKGNILERFSAQQFPDLHSELNLSSLELGDSALYFCASSRASGGHYGYTFGSGTRLTVV.

This clone was found once. CDR3 in DNA: TGTGCCTGGAGTGGGCGGGGGGGCTCCTACAATGAGCAGTTCTTC. Translation gives CAWSGRGGSYNEQFF. The chain is built from TRBV30 and TRBJ2-1, with TRBD2 identical over 9 bases. The CDR3 runs 15 residues. Germline CDR1 reads GTSNPN; CDR2 reads SVGIG (reference sequence). After removal of 1 base from V and 0 bases from J, the junction contained 1 base not matched to a gene.

The genes are TRBV2 and TRBJ1-5; 7 nucleotides agree with TRBD1. The V segment lost 6 bases and the J segment 4 bases; nucleotides outside the gene matches: 12. Germline CDR1 SNHLY, CDR2 FYNNEI. CDR3 size: 16 residues. The DNA of the CDR3 is TGTGCCAGCAGGGGGATACAGGGGCCGGGGAATCAGCCCCAGCATTTT. Its translation is CASRGIQGPGNQPQHF.

The chain joins TRBV19 to TRBJ1-1; possibly TRBD1 for D (6 bases). The CDR3 is 14 residues long. Germline lookup yields CDR1 LNHDA and CDR2 SQIVND (reference sequence). V dropped 7 bases and J dropped 5 bases, with 17 bases sitting between them. The CDR3 nucleotides read TGTGCCAGTAAGGTTGCAGGGGAAGGGACTGAAGCTTTCTTT. As protein: CASKVAGEGTEAFF.

There are a few counts of this clone. The gene calls are TRBV3-1 (or the pseudogene TRBV3-2) and TRBJ2-1; 9 bases line up with TRBD2. The trim removed 4 bases at V and 7 bases at J, leaving 8 bases unmatched. CDR3 size: 15 residues. In germline, CDR1 is LGHDT, CDR2 YNNKEL (reference sequence). The CDR3, as DNA: TGTGCCAGCAGCCTACGCGGTAGCGGGGGAAATGAGCAGTTCTTC. Its translation: CASSLRGSGGNEQFF.

The rearrangement uses TRBV29-1 and TRBJ2-1, with a tentative D call TRBD2 (6 bases). The V and J ends lost 3 bases and 2 bases respectively, with 11 bases between them. This CDR3 spans 14 amino acids. The germline gives CDR1 SQVTM, CDR2 ANQGSEA. In DNA, the CDR3 is TGCAGCGTTGATTTGACTAGAGCCTACAATGAGCAGTTCTTC. It yields the protein CSVDLTRAYNEQFF.

The gene calls are TRBV14 and TRBJ2-5, with D possibly being TRBD2 (5 bases). The CDR3 is 14 amino acids. The V end was cut by 4 bases, the J end by 5 bases, with 14 bases between. Germline lookup yields CDR1 SGHDN and CDR2 FVKESK. CDR3 bases: TGTGCCAGCAGCCCATCACTAGTCTGGGAGACCCAGTACTTC. Residues: CASSPSLVWETQYF.

This rearrangement joins TRBV5-4 to TRBJ2-5; TRBD1 might be the D (5 bases). V was cut by 4 bases and J by 2 bases, with 15 bases left in between. The CDR3 consists of 15 residues. Germline CDR1 reads SGHNT; CDR2 reads YYREEE (reference sequence). The DNA of the CDR3 is TGTGCCAGCAGCGAGGATGTCCAGGGACAAGAGACCCAGTACTTC. This sequence encodes CASSEDVQGQETQYF.

The chain recombines TRBV2 with TRBJ2-7, with D tentatively TRBD1 (5 bases). The CDR3 has 12 residues. The germline V gene has CDR1 SNHLY and CDR2 FYNNEI. Trimming left V 3 bases short and J 6 bases short, with 9 bases between. CDR3 sequence (DNA): TGTGCCAGCAGTGATCAGGGATCCGAGCAGTACTTC. Its translation: CASSDQGSEQYF.

CDR3 sequence: CASSPSSGHYNEQFF. CDR3 coding DNA: TGTGCCAGCAGCCCCTCTAGCGGACATTACAATGAGCAGTTCTTC. The V gene is TRBV5-4, the J gene TRBJ2-1, with 7 bases fitting TRBD2. V lost 4 bases, J lost 4 bases, and 8 bases stayed unmatched. Germline V gene sequence: CDR1 SGHNT, CDR2 YYREEE (reference sequence). The CDR3 sequence is 15 residues long.

This chain joins TRBV10-3 and TRBJ2-7; tentatively, D is TRBD1 (5 bases). The CDR3 length is 15 residues. Germline V gene sequence: CDR1 ENHRY, CDR2 SYGVKD. The V end lost 3 bases, the J end lost 7 bases, and 19 bases lay between the germline ends. The CDR3 spells CAISERKGALGEQYF. CDR3 sequence (DNA): TGTGCCATCAGTGAACGAAAAGGGGCTTTGGGGGAGCAGTACTTC.

The rearrangement uses TRBV19 and TRBJ2-1; D possibly corresponds to TRBD2 (5 bases). The CDR3 runs to 15 residues. Between the trimmed V and J ends, which lost 5 bases and 0 bases, there was a span of 11 bases. CDR1 and CDR2 from the germline V gene are LNHDA and SQIVND (reference sequence). CDR3 protein: CASSSAGNSYNEQFF. The CDR3 bases are TGTGCCAGTAGTTCTGCGGGCAACTCCTACAATGAGCAGTTCTTC.

The rearrangement joins TRBV19 to TRBJ1-6; weak D call: TRBD1 (5 bases). V was trimmed by 3 bases and J by 6 bases, leaving 12 bases between them. Germline loops: CDR1 LNHDA, CDR2 SQIVND (reference sequence). The CDR3 loop spans 15 amino acids. The CDR3 reads CASSIAQGGNSPLHF. The CDR3 nucleotides are TGTGCCAGTAGTATTGCCCAGGGTGGTAATTCACCCCTCCACTTT.

The CDR3 loop is CASGLGKNTEAFF. CDR3 coding DNA: TGTGCCAGCGGCCTCGGGAAAAACACTGAAGCTTTCTTT. The chain combines TRBV7-2 with TRBJ1-1, with D unclear. Germline assignment: CDR1 SGHTA and CDR2 FQGNSA. The CDR3 consists of 13 residues. V lost 8 bases, J lost 2 bases, and 12 bases lay in between.

V and J are TRBV6-2 or TRBV6-3 and TRBJ1-1; D is unclear. Trimming cost V 2 bases and J 8 bases, with 12 bases left between them. The CDR3 totals 13 residues. The V gene's germline CDR1 is MNHEY and CDR2 SVGEGT. The CDR3 loop reads CASSYLGGVEAFF. Here the CDR3 DNA reads TGTGCCAGCAGTTACCTCGGCGGGGTCGAAGCTTTCTTT.

V is TRBV29-1 and J is TRBJ2-5, with D possibly matching TRBD2 (5 bases). Trimming cost V 3 bases and J 4 bases, with 12 bases left between them. Germline lookup yields CDR1 SQVTM and CDR2 ANQGSEA. CDR3 length: 13 amino acids. The CDR3 region has the DNA TGCAGCGTTGAGGGTCCTAGCAGAGAGACCCAGTACTTC. Translated, it gives CSVEGPSRETQYF.

This clone was counted once. The gene calls are TRBV29-1 and TRBJ2-1; 7 positions agree with TRBD2. CDR1 and CDR2 (germline): SQVTM, ANQGSEA. The CDR3 contains 14 residues. The junction had 2 bases not matched to a gene; V was cut back by 3 bases and J by 0 bases. CDR3 coding DNA: TGCAGCGTTGATGAGCGGGACTCCTACAATGAGCAGTTCTTC. Amino acid sequence: CSVDERDSYNEQFF.

Concerning this clone: The same CDR3 is also encoded by other DNA sequences in this sample. V usage is TRBV6-5 and J usage is TRBJ1-1, with D hard to call. This CDR3 comprises 12 residues. Germline CDR1 MNHEY, CDR2 SVGAGI. The V end was cut by 0 bases, the J end by 7 bases, with 6 bases between. The CDR3 DNA is TGTGCCAGCAGTTACTCCGGCGGTGAAGCTTTCTTT. Its translation is CASSYSGGEAFF.

V is TRBV7-2 and J is TRBJ2-7, with D possibly being TRBD2 (6 bases). CDR1 SGHTA and CDR2 FQGNSA come from the germline V gene. Trimming left V 0 bases short and J 4 bases short, with 7 bases between. This CDR3 has 13 amino acids. The CDR3: CASSLAREYEQYF. CDR3 in DNA: TGTGCCAGCAGCTTAGCCCGGGAGTACGAGCAGTACTTC.

This rearrangement joins TRBV19 to TRBJ1-6; TRBD1 aligns across 7 bases. The V and J ends lost 3 bases and 5 bases, in that order; junction bases with no gene match: 4. Per germline, CDR1 LNHDA and CDR2 SQIVND (reference sequence). CDR3 size: 15 residues. CDR3 in DNA: TGTGCCAGTAGTATCCGGGACAGAAATAATTCACCCCTCCACTTT. Translated, it gives CASSIRDRNNSPLHF.

The rearrangement joins TRBV4-1 to TRBJ2-2; 12 bases are shared with TRBD2. CDR3 length: 20 amino acids. The V gene end was trimmed by 4 bases and the J gene end by 0 bases; junction bases not matched to a gene: 12. Germline CDR1 is MGHRA and CDR2 is YSYEKL. The CDR3 sequence: CASSPRLAGVGGTNTGELFF. Here the CDR3 DNA reads TGCGCCAGCAGCCCCCGACTAGCGGGAGTCGGAGGGACGAACACCGGGGAGCTGTTTTTT.

V is TRBV27 and J is TRBJ2-1; the match to TRBD2 covers 10 bases. This CDR3 is built from 13 residues. J was trimmed by 10 bases and V by 2 bases; bases with no gene match: 2. Germline V gene lookup returns CDR1 MNHEY and CDR2 SMNVEV (reference sequence). CDR3 residues: CASSLRTSGEQFF. The CDR3 nucleotides read TGTGCCAGCAGTTTACGGACTAGCGGCGAGCAGTTCTTC.